The following is a T cell receptor beta chain sequence with its context. Antigen specificity is unknown. The source of the sample is a study of cytomegalovirus exposure and HLA in healthy donors. Study-level points and caveats: Trimming of TCR beta V- and J-genes showed a link, identified in a later analysis, to a missense DCLRE1C variant.

PCR primers comprised 60 Vbeta and 13 Jbeta primers. The method was immunoSEQ multiplex PCR; TCRdb's version includes in-frame clones alone and lacks a portion of them. The sample includes 85,000 to 100,000 clones, 60% to 85% seen only once; the top ten take over 15%. CDR1 and CDR2 (germline): SGHKS, YYEKEE (reference sequence). Trimming at V came to 4 bases and at J to 1 base, leaving 5 bases not matched to a gene. The CDR3 loop spans 15 amino acids. This chain joins TRBV5-5 and TRBJ2-7; TRBD1 aligns across 10 bases. The sequencing sample was made of PBMCs. This TCR derives from a man in his sixties in good health and CMV-seropositive. The CDR3 DNA reads as TGTGCCAGCAGCCCCGGGACAGGGGTATCCTACGAGCAGTACTTC. The encoded protein is CASSPGTGVSYEQYF.